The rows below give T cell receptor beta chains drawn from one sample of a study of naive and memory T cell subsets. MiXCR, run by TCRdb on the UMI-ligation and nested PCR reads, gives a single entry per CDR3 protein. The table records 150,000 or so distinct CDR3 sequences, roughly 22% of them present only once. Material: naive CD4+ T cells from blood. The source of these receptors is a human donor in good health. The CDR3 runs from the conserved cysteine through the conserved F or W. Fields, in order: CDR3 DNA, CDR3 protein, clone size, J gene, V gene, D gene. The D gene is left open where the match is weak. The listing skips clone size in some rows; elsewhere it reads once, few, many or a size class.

DNA: TGTGCCAGCAGCTCAATAGGGGTCGAGCAGTACTTC; CDR3: CASSSIGVEQYF; size: few; J: TRBJ2-7; V: TRBV7-9; D: -
DNA: TGTGCCAGCAGCCCTAGGGACAGGTCTAACATTCAGTACTTC; CDR3: CASSPRDRSNIQYF; size: many; J: TRBJ2-4; V: TRBV7-8; D: TRBD1
DNA: TGTGCCAGCAGGTTAGATAAGACAGCTAATTCACCCCTCCACTTT; CDR3: CASRLDKTANSPLHF; size: -; J: TRBJ1-6; V: TRBV12-3/TRBV12-4; D: -
DNA: TGTGCCACCAGTGACAAGGGATCACCCCTCCACTTT; CDR3: CATSDKGSPLHF; size: -; J: TRBJ1-6; V: TRBV24-1; D: -
DNA: TGTGCCAGCAGTTTAGTAGCGGGAGGTAATGAGCAGTTCTTC; CDR3: CASSLVAGGNEQFF; size: many; J: TRBJ2-1; V: TRBV12-3/TRBV12-4; D: TRBD2
DNA: TGTGCCAGCAGCCAGGGATTGGGGCCTCGCTCCTACAATGAGCAGTTCTTC; CDR3: CASSQGLGPRSYNEQFF; size: few; J: TRBJ2-1; V: TRBV3-1; D: -
DNA: TGTGCCACCAGTGCTAAGGCGAATGAAAAACTGTTTTTT; CDR3: CATSAKANEKLFF; size: many; J: TRBJ1-4; V: TRBV24-1; D: -
DNA: TGTGCCAGCAGTCCAGGGACTAGCGGGCGAAAGTACGAGCAGTACTTC; CDR3: CASSPGTSGRKYEQYF; size: -; J: TRBJ2-7; V: TRBV28; D: TRBD2
DNA: TGTGCCACCAGCAGAGATCCCAGCGGGAGCGCAAATGAGCAGTTCTTC; CDR3: CATSRDPSGSANEQFF; size: -; J: TRBJ2-1; V: TRBV15; D: TRBD2
DNA: TGTGCCAGCAGTTATAAGGGACAGAGGGGCTATGAAGCTTTCTTT; CDR3: CASSYKGQRGYEAFF; size: -; J: TRBJ1-1; V: TRBV6-6; D: TRBD1
DNA: TGTGCCAGCAGCGACCTAGACGGAACCTACGAGCAGTACTTC; CDR3: CASSDLDGTYEQYF; size: -; J: TRBJ2-7; V: TRBV7-2; D: -
DNA: TGTGCCAGCAGCTTAGCCGGGACTACCCAGGGGGGCAATGAGCAGTTCTTC; CDR3: CASSLAGTTQGGNEQFF; size: few; J: TRBJ2-1; V: TRBV7-8; D: -
DNA: TGTGCCAGCAGTTCTTTCGGGACAGGGGATGATACGCAGTATTTT; CDR3: CASSSFGTGDDTQYF; size: -; J: TRBJ2-3; V: TRBV6-2/TRBV6-3; D: TRBD1
DNA: TGCGCCAGCAGCTTGGTTTCGGCCCGGAGTGAGCAGTTCTTC; CDR3: CASSLVSARSEQFF; size: few; J: TRBJ2-1; V: TRBV5-1; D: -
DNA: TGCGCCAGCAGCTTGGGTGGGAGGCGCGGAGAGACCCAGTACTTC; CDR3: CASSLGGRRGETQYF; size: many; J: TRBJ2-5; V: TRBV5-1; D: -
DNA: TGTGCCAGTAGCGGGAGGGCCTACGAGCAGTACTTC; CDR3: CASSGRAYEQYF; size: few; J: TRBJ2-7; V: TRBV19; D: TRBD2
DNA: TGTGCCAGCAGTTACCGCAGGGAAACCCTGAACACTGAAGCTTTCTTT; CDR3: CASSYRRETLNTEAFF; size: few; J: TRBJ1-1; V: TRBV6-5; D: -
DNA: TGCAGCGCTCAATCTAGGACGCAGTATTTT; CDR3: CSAQSRTQYF; size: many; J: TRBJ2-3; V: TRBV29-1; D: -
DNA: TGTGCCAGCAGTTTTGAAACTCCTCCTGAGCAGTACTTC; CDR3: CASSFETPPEQYF; size: few; J: TRBJ2-7; V: TRBV28; D: -
DNA: TGTGCCAGCACCACCAAGGGATCGAGTCCCCGCACAGATACGCAGTATTTT; CDR3: CASTTKGSSPRTDTQYF; size: few; J: TRBJ2-3; V: TRBV28; D: -
DNA: TGTGCCAGCAGTTTACTGACGGTGGACAATGAGCAGTTCTTC; CDR3: CASSLLTVDNEQFF; size: -; J: TRBJ2-1; V: TRBV28; D: -
DNA: TGTGCCAGCAGTACGGCGGTCGGAAACACCATATATTTT; CDR3: CASSTAVGNTIYF; size: few; J: TRBJ1-3; V: TRBV28; D: -
DNA: TGTGCCAGCAGCTTCCGGCTTAGCACAGATACGCAGTATTTT; CDR3: CASSFRLSTDTQYF; size: many; J: TRBJ2-3; V: TRBV11-2; D: -
DNA: TGTGCCAGTTCTTGGGGGCTCTCTGGAAACACCATATATTTT; CDR3: CASSWGLSGNTIYF; size: -; J: TRBJ1-3; V: TRBV6-1; D: -
DNA: TGTGCCAGCAGTTTGCGACAGGGGGTTTTCTCTGGGGCCAACGTCCTGACTTTC; CDR3: CASSLRQGVFSGANVLTF; size: many; J: TRBJ2-6; V: TRBV27; D: TRBD1
DNA: TGTGCCGCGGGTACGGCCAAAAACATTCAGTACTTC; CDR3: CAAGTAKNIQYF; size: few; J: TRBJ2-4; V: TRBV15; D: -
DNA: TGCAGCGTTGTGGGGCGGGGGACCTCCAACGAGCAGTACTTC; CDR3: CSVVGRGTSNEQYF; size: -; J: TRBJ2-7; V: TRBV29-1; D: TRBD2
DNA: TGCAGCGTTGGCCTAGGACGGTACGAGCAGTACTTC; CDR3: CSVGLGRYEQYF; size: few; J: TRBJ2-7; V: TRBV29-1; D: -
DNA: TGTGCCAGCAGACCCCCGGGAATGGGGGCCAACGTCCTGACTTTC; CDR3: CASRPPGMGANVLTF; size: -; J: TRBJ2-6; V: TRBV6-5; D: -
DNA: TGTGCCATCAGTACCGGCGGAGACTACGAGCAGTACTTC; CDR3: CAISTGGDYEQYF; size: -; J: TRBJ2-7; V: TRBV10-3; D: -
DNA: TGTGCCAGCAGTTACCCTGGGACACCTATTTTTGGCTCCTACAATGAGCAGTTCTTC; CDR3: CASSYPGTPIFGSYNEQFF; size: -; J: TRBJ2-1; V: TRBV6-2/TRBV6-3; D: -
DNA: TGTGCCACCACCATAGCGGGAGGGCCCGTCACCGGGGAGCTGTTTTTT; CDR3: CATTIAGGPVTGELFF; size: few; J: TRBJ2-2; V: TRBV15; D: TRBD2
DNA: TGTGCCATCAGTGGAGCGACAGGAGCCTACGAGCAGTACTTC; CDR3: CAISGATGAYEQYF; size: -; J: TRBJ2-7; V: TRBV10-3; D: -
DNA: TGTGCCAGCAGCACGGCGACTAGCGCGACATACAATGAGCAGTTCTTC; CDR3: CASSTATSATYNEQFF; size: few; J: TRBJ2-1; V: TRBV9; D: TRBD2
DNA: TGTGCCAGCAGTGGGGACCAATACAATGAGCAGTTCTTC; CDR3: CASSGDQYNEQFF; size: -; J: TRBJ2-1; V: TRBV28; D: -
DNA: TGTGCCAGCAGCGTCCTAGCGGGTTTGGATGAGCAGTTCTTC; CDR3: CASSVLAGLDEQFF; size: few; J: TRBJ2-1; V: TRBV9; D: TRBD2
DNA: TGTGCCAGCAGTTACAAGGGACAGGGGCCCAGCCTACGCCTACGGGAGCAGTACTTC; CDR3: CASSYKGQGPSLRLREQYF; size: -; J: TRBJ2-7; V: TRBV6-2/TRBV6-3; D: TRBD1
DNA: TGTGCCAGCAGTGAGGACAGGGGAACGACCCAGTACTTC; CDR3: CASSEDRGTTQYF; size: few; J: TRBJ2-5; V: TRBV5-5; D: TRBD1
DNA: TGTGCCAGCAGTAAGCGGGATCAGCCCCAGCATTTT; CDR3: CASSKRDQPQHF; size: -; J: TRBJ1-5; V: TRBV28; D: -
DNA: TGTGCCAGCAGTTACTCCCGGACTAGCGGGAGTGATAACGAGCAGTACTTC; CDR3: CASSYSRTSGSDNEQYF; size: many; J: TRBJ2-7; V: TRBV6-2/TRBV6-3; D: TRBD2
DNA: TGTGCCAGCAGCTTAGTAGCTGGGGGAAAGGGTGATAATGAAAAACTGTTTTTT; CDR3: CASSLVAGGKGDNEKLFF; size: -; J: TRBJ1-4; V: TRBV7-2; D: -
DNA: TGCGCCAGCAGCCAAACAGCATACGAGCAGTACTTC; CDR3: CASSQTAYEQYF; size: few; J: TRBJ2-7; V: TRBV5-1; D: -
DNA: TGTGCCAGCAGCTTAGTGACGGGAGGGCCATCCAATGAGCAGTTCTTC; CDR3: CASSLVTGGPSNEQFF; size: -; J: TRBJ2-1; V: TRBV7-2; D: TRBD2
DNA: TGTGCCAGCAGCCTAGTGGGCAGAAGGACTGAAGCTTTCTTT; CDR3: CASSLVGRRTEAFF; size: -; J: TRBJ1-1; V: TRBV7-2; D: -
DNA: TGTGCCAGCAGCTTATCGGGAGAGCCAATCCTTTTC; CDR3: CASSLSGEPILF; size: -; J: TRBJ2-7; V: TRBV7-2; D: -
DNA: TGTGCCAGCAGCATTAATGAACAGCGGATGAACACTGAAGCTTTCTTT; CDR3: CASSINEQRMNTEAFF; size: -; J: TRBJ1-1; V: TRBV4-2; D: -
DNA: TGCAGTGCTAGCCTTAACAGGGTTGGGAATGAGCAGTTCTTC; CDR3: CSASLNRVGNEQFF; size: few; J: TRBJ2-1; V: TRBV20-1; D: -
DNA: TGTGCCAGCAGCGTTGGACGTTTTAATTCACCCCTCCACTTT; CDR3: CASSVGRFNSPLHF; size: -; J: TRBJ1-6; V: TRBV6-5; D: -
DNA: TGTGCCAGCAAGTATGGGACAGGGAACACTGAAGCTTTCTTT; CDR3: CASKYGTGNTEAFF; size: -; J: TRBJ1-1; V: TRBV28; D: TRBD1
DNA: TGTGCCAGCAGCCATGGGACGGTCAATGAGCAGTTCTTC; CDR3: CASSHGTVNEQFF; size: -; J: TRBJ2-1; V: TRBV12-3/TRBV12-4; D: -
DNA: TGCAGTGCTAGAGAGTATTTGAGGAATTCACCCCTCCACTTT; CDR3: CSAREYLRNSPLHF; size: few; J: TRBJ1-6; V: TRBV20-1; D: -
DNA: TGTGCCAGCAGCCACAGGACCTCAGATACGCAGTATTTT; CDR3: CASSHRTSDTQYF; size: many; J: TRBJ2-3; V: TRBV9; D: -